The 31 T cell receptor beta chains below were found in one sample sequenced in a study of cytomegalovirus exposure and HLA in healthy donors. PCR used 60 Vbeta primers and 13 Jbeta primers. Method: immunoSEQ multiplex PCR; TCRdb's copy keeps in-frame clones and lacks some. The sample has fewer than 150,000 clones; nearly 80% are singletons. Sequenced input: PBMCs. These TCRs come from a male donor in good health and CMV-seronegative.

This rearrangement joins TRBV28 to TRBJ2-1; 14 nucleotides agree with TRBD2. J lost 4 bases, V lost 4 bases, and 15 bases had no gene match. The CDR3 runs 20 residues. Looked up from germline, CDR1 is MDHEN and CDR2 is SYDVKM. The CDR3: CASSSRRTSGGPRSYNEQFF. The CDR3 bases are TGTGCCAGCAGTTCGAGGAGGACTAGCGGGGGGCCGCGATCTTACAATGAGCAGTTCTTC. Filled out from reference TRBV28 and TRBJ2-1, the complete variable domain reads DVKVTQSSRYLVKRTGEKVFLECVQDMDHENMFWYRQDPGLGLRLIYFSYDVKMKEKGDIPEGYSVSREKKERFSLILESASTNQTSMYLCASSSRRTSGGPRSYNEQFFGPGTRLTVL.

This rearrangement joins TRBV7-8 to TRBJ2-3; possibly TRBD2 for D (5 bases). This CDR3 has 14 amino acids. Between the trimmed V and J ends, which lost 7 bases and 3 bases, there was a span of 14 bases. Germline CDR1 is SGHVS and CDR2 is FQNEAQ. The CDR3, as DNA: TGTGCCAGCACCTTGAGAGGGTGGACAGATACGCAGTATTTT. Its translation is CASTLRGWTDTQYF.

The genes are TRBV27 and TRBJ2-1; a weak D match, TRBD2 (5 bases). V was clipped by 7 bases and J by 7 bases, with 14 bases between them. The CDR3 is made up of 13 amino acids. Germline loops: CDR1 MNHEY, CDR2 SMNVEV (reference sequence). CDR3 sequence reads: CASTIGGENEQFF. The DNA for the CDR3 is TGTGCCAGCACGATTGGTGGGGAGAATGAGCAGTTCTTC.

This chain connects TRBV7-2 to TRBJ1-2; D gene ambiguous. CDR3 length equals 14 residues. V was pared by 0 bases and J by 4 bases, with 9 bases between. CDR1 is SGHTA, CDR2 FQGNSA, per germline. CDR3 nucleotides: TGTGCCAGCAGCTTAGCACAGCTCATCTATGGCTACACCTTC. As protein: CASSLAQLIYGYTF.

The chain combines TRBV19 with TRBJ2-1; D ambiguous. Germline V gene lookup returns CDR1 LNHDA and CDR2 SQIVND (reference sequence). The CDR3 contains 13 residues. V lost 11 bases to trimming and J lost 0 bases, with 11 bases between them. CDR3 protein: CAAAARSYNEQFF. The DNA of the CDR3 is TGTGCCGCCGCGGCTCGCTCCTACAATGAGCAGTTCTTC. Using reference TRBV19 and TRBJ2-1 for the parts outside the CDR3, the full variable domain is DGGITQSPKYLFRKEGQNVTLSCEQNLNHDAMYWYRQDPGQGLRLIYYSQIVNDFQKGDIAEGYSVSREKKESFPLTVTSAQKNPTAFYLCAAAARSYNEQFFGPGTRLTVL.

A single count supports this clone. In nucleotides, the CDR3 is TGCGCCAGCAGCACCCTGGAGGGGTCGGAGACCCAGTACTTC. Protein sequence: CASSTLEGSETQYF. The chain uses TRBV5-1 and TRBJ2-5; D might be TRBD2 (6 bases). Germline CDR1 and CDR2: SGHRS and YFSETQ. CDR3 size: 14 residues. Trimming stripped 4 bases from V and 5 bases from J, with 15 bases between.

There are a few counts of this clone. The CDR3 nucleotides are TGTGCCAGCAGCCGTCGAGGTGGGCAGGGGCTAACGAGGGTCGATGGCTACACCTTC. This encodes CASSRRGGQGLTRVDGYTF. V is TRBV7-2 and J is TRBJ1-2, with D possibly TRBD1 on 6 matching bases. V was cut by 5 bases and J by 6 bases, with 31 bases left in between. CDR1 SGHTA and CDR2 FQGNSA come from the germline V gene. The CDR3 contains 19 residues.

The chain links TRBV21-1 to TRBJ2-6; the table's TRBD2 call for D was not verified on the DNA. TRBV21-1 is a listed pseudogene. The CDR3 runs 19 residues. CDR3 nucleotides: TGTGCCAGCAGCAAAGGGAGGAGGGAGGGAAACTCTGGGGCCAACGTCCTGACTTTC. This sequence encodes CASSKGRREGNSGANVLTF.

The rearrangement joins TRBV18 to TRBJ2-7; the match to TRBD1 covers 8 bases. CDR1 KGHSH and CDR2 LQKENI come from the germline V gene. The length of the CDR3 is 13 residues. V shed 3 bases, J shed 7 bases, and the junction held 5 bases outside the gene matches. Here the CDR3 DNA reads TGTGCCAGCTCACCTCAGGGGGCGAGGGAGCAGTACTTC. It is translated as CASSPQGAREQYF. Full variable domain (rest looked up from reference TRBV18 and TRBJ2-7): NAGVMQNPRHLVRRRGQEARLRCSPMKGHSHVYWYRQLPEEGLKFMVYLQKENIIDESGMPKERFSAEFPKEGPSILRIQQVVRGDSAAYFCASSPQGAREQYFGPGTRLTVT.

This clone was counted once. This chain joins TRBV6-5 and TRBJ1-1, with D possibly matching TRBD1 (5 bases). Trimming took 8 bases from V and 2 from J, leaving 15 bases between them. CDR3 size: 14 residues. Germline V gene sequence: CDR1 MNHEY, CDR2 SVGAGI. The CDR3 loop is CASGPGVVNTEAFF. CDR3 DNA: TGTGCCAGCGGACCGGGGGTAGTTAACACTGAAGCTTTCTTT.

This clone was detected only a few times. This chain uses TRBV6-5 with TRBJ1-1; 7 bases fit TRBD1. J was trimmed by 1 base and V by 0 bases; bases with no gene match: 2. From germline, CDR1 is MNHEY and CDR2 SVGAGI. The CDR3 spans 15 residues. The CDR3 is CASSYSRQGNTEAFF. The CDR3 bases are TGTGCCAGCAGTTACTCTCGACAGGGGAACACTGAAGCTTTCTTT.

There are a few counts of this clone. The chain carries TRBV6-1 and TRBJ2-5, with 8 nucleotides matching TRBD2. With the DNA end fitting TRBJ2-7 better, the J assignment may be wrong. Germline-derived CDR1 and CDR2 are MNHNS and SASEGT. The CDR3 spans 19 residues. In nucleotides, the CDR3 is TGTGCCAGCAGTGGGCGTTCCCTTTATGTCGGGGGGGCCATATACGAGCAGTACTTC. Encoded protein: CASSGRSLYVGGAIYEQYF.

The rearrangement joins TRBV4-1 to TRBJ2-3; 10 nucleotides match TRBD2. Germline CDR1 and CDR2: MGHRA and YSYEKL. The CDR3 covers 17 residues. Unmatched junction bases numbered 5, after V lost 0 bases and J lost 2 bases. CDR3 nucleotides: TGCGCCAGCAGCCAAGACGGAGCGGGGGGGCCCACAGATACGCAGTATTTT. Translated: CASSQDGAGGPTDTQYF.

This clone was seen only once. The chain uses TRBV4-3 and TRBJ2-1; 10 positions agree with TRBD2. J gave up 4 bases and V 4 bases, and 4 bases lay outside the gene matches. Germline-derived CDR1 and CDR2 are LGHNA and YSLEER. The CDR3 covers 15 residues. The CDR3 loop reads CASSPLAGVYNEQFF. CDR3 nucleotides: TGCGCCAGCAGCCCTCTAGCGGGGGTTTACAATGAGCAGTTCTTC.

CDR3 in DNA: TGTGCCAGCAGCGGACGGGACAGGGGGAAGGGCTACACCTTC. Encoded protein: CASSGRDRGKGYTF. This rearrangement joins TRBV13 to TRBJ1-2, with 11 bases fitting TRBD1. Germline CDR1 and CDR2: PRHDT and FYEKMQ (reference sequence). Unmatched junction bases numbered 7, after V lost 5 bases and J lost 8 bases. The CDR3 is 14 residues long.

The chain carries TRBV7-9 and TRBJ1-2, with D possibly being TRBD1 (5 bases). Looked up from germline, CDR1 is SEHNR and CDR2 is FQNEAQ (reference sequence). The ends were cut back, 5 bases at V and 6 bases at J, with 13 bases in the middle. This CDR3 contains 13 residues. Here the CDR3 DNA reads TGTGCCAGCAGCCCGGGGGGTTTCGATGGCTACACCTTC. This translates into CASSPGGFDGYTF.

V usage is TRBV29-1 and J usage is TRBJ2-3; D might be TRBD1 (6 bases). Deletions cut 7 bases from V and 8 bases from J, with 13 bases between. Germline values: CDR1 SQVTM, CDR2 ANQGSEA. This CDR3 has 11 residues. The CDR3 sequence: CSGWTDVTQYF. CDR3 nucleotides: TGCAGCGGGTGGACAGACGTTACGCAGTATTTT.

This chain connects TRBV15 to TRBJ2-7, with TRBD2 as a possible D gene (5 bases). The length of the CDR3 is 14 residues. Germline V gives CDR1 LNHNV, CDR2 YYDKDF (reference sequence). V was cut by 9 bases and J by 5 bases, with 20 bases left in between. The chain's CDR3 is CATSRGEGVHEQYF. CDR3 DNA sequence: TGTGCCACATCTCGCGGAGAGGGTGTCCACGAGCAGTACTTC.

The chain carries TRBV5-6 and TRBJ2-3; no definite D call. The CDR3 has 14 residues. From germline, CDR1 is SGHDT and CDR2 YYEEEE. Trimming removed 1 base at V and 1 base at J, with 7 bases between. As DNA, the CDR3 is TGTGCCAGCAGCTTGAATGCGGGCACAGATACGCAGTATTTT. Its protein is CASSLNAGTDTQYF. Filled out from reference TRBV5-6 and TRBJ2-3, the complete variable domain reads DAGVTQSPTHLIKTRGQQVTLRCSPKSGHDTVSWYQQALGQGPQFIFQYYEEEERQRGNFPDRFSGHQFPNYSSELNVNALLLGDSALYLCASSLNAGTDTQYFGPGTRLTVL.

The J gene is TRBJ1-3, the V gene TRBV28, with D possibly TRBD1 on 5 matching bases. Trimming shortened V by 5 bases and J by 9 bases, and 14 bases separated the two germline ends. The CDR3 totals 13 residues. The germline V gene encodes CDR1 MDHEN and CDR2 SYDVKM. The CDR3: CASSLGGVGTIYF. DNA of the CDR3: TGTGCCAGCAGTCTCGGGGGGGTTGGCACCATATATTTT.

V gene TRBV28 combines with J gene TRBJ1-3; D remains ambiguous. The germline CDR1 and CDR2 sequences are MDHEN and SYDVKM. The CDR3 has 16 residues. Trimming took 10 bases from V and 0 from J, leaving 19 bases between them. The CDR3 protein is CATGQDRWASGNTIYF. The CDR3 DNA follows: TGTGCCACTGGGCAGGATCGGTGGGCCTCTGGAAACACCATATATTTT.

The CDR3 protein is CASSLEEGANVLTF. CDR3 nucleotide sequence: TGTGCCAGCAGTTTAGAGGAAGGGGCCAACGTCCTGACTTTC. The gene calls are TRBV27 and TRBJ2-6; D ambiguous. Looked up from germline, CDR1 is MNHEY and CDR2 is SMNVEV (reference sequence). The CDR3 is 14 residues long. Trimming pared 2 bases from V and 4 bases from J, leaving 6 bases between.

The V call is TRBV29-1, the J call TRBJ1-1, with D maybe TRBD1 (5 bases). Looked up from germline, CDR1 is SQVTM and CDR2 is ANQGSEA. The CDR3 is made up of 12 amino acids. V lost 5 bases, J lost 0 bases, and 7 bases lay in between. CDR3 protein: CSVRRVNTEAFF. The CDR3 DNA reads as TGCAGCGTTCGCAGGGTGAACACTGAAGCTTTCTTT.

This chain joins TRBV28 and TRBJ1-5; D gene unclear. The germline gives CDR1 MDHEN, CDR2 SYDVKM. The V gene lost 2 bases and the J gene lost 0 bases, with 5 bases spanning the gap. This CDR3 region has 14 residues. The CDR3 is CASSLTGSNQPQHF. CDR3 in DNA: TGTGCCAGCAGTTTAACGGGTAGCAATCAGCCCCAGCATTTT.

The chain employs TRBV28 and TRBJ2-7, with unresolved D. CDR3 size: 18 residues. V gave up 5 bases and J gave up 2 bases, with 25 bases separating them. In germline, CDR1 is MDHEN, CDR2 SYDVKM. The DNA of the CDR3 is TGTGCCAGCAGTCGGCCCTTAAGACTTAATGGTAAGCCCTACGAGCAGTACTTC. It translates to CASSRPLRLNGKPYEQYF.

This chain's CDR3 is CASRRGGGRNEQFF. CDR3 DNA sequence: TGTGCCAGCAGGCGAGGGGGGGGCCGCAATGAGCAGTTCTTC. The chain is built from TRBV2 and TRBJ2-1; D is perhaps TRBD2 (7 bases). The V gene's germline CDR1 is SNHLY and CDR2 FYNNEI. Trimming cost V 6 bases and J 6 bases, with 15 bases left between them. The CDR3 contains 14 residues.

The chain recombines TRBV19 with TRBJ2-3; D unresolved. Trimming pared 1 base from V and 5 bases from J, leaving 13 bases between. This CDR3 is 15 amino acids long. Looked up from germline, CDR1 is LNHDA and CDR2 is SQIVND (reference sequence). In nucleotides, the CDR3 is TGTGCCAGTAGTATAGCGGCCAGCTCGGGAGATACGCAGTATTTT. This sequence encodes CASSIAASSGDTQYF. Variable domain in full (rest from reference TRBV19 and TRBJ2-3): DGGITQSPKYLFRKEGQNVTLSCEQNLNHDAMYWYRQDPGQGLRLIYYSQIVNDFQKGDIAEGYSVSREKKESFPLTVTSAQKNPTAFYLCASSIAASSGDTQYFGPGTRLTVL.

This clone has just a few counts. The J gene is TRBJ2-1, the V gene TRBV25-1, with D tentatively TRBD2 (7 bases). V lost 7 bases, J lost 3 bases, and 16 bases lay in between. The length of the CDR3 is 15 residues. Germline V gene data show CDR1 as MGHDK and CDR2 as SYGVNS. CDR3 bases: TGTGCCAGCACCCTCGGGGGGCCCGGCTACAATGAGCAGTTCTTC. Protein: CASTLGGPGYNEQFF.

The rearrangement joins TRBV11-2 to TRBJ2-6; D perhaps matches TRBD2 (5 bases). Germline CDR1 is SGHAT and CDR2 is FQNNGV. This CDR3 is built from 16 residues. The germline V and J ends were trimmed by 5 bases and 2 bases, with 13 bases remaining between them. CDR3 in DNA: TGTGCCAGCAGCCCTTCTTGGGGAGCTGGGGCCAACGTCCTGACTTTC. Its translation: CASSPSWGAGANVLTF.

The chain employs TRBV10-3 and TRBJ1-2; weak D call: TRBD1 (5 bases). The ends were cut back, 3 bases at V and 4 bases at J, with 9 bases in the middle. CDR3 length equals 13 residues. Germline assignment: CDR1 ENHRY and CDR2 SYGVKD. The CDR3 region has the DNA TGTGCCATCAGTGATCGCAGGGTCTATGGCTACACCTTC. It is translated as CAISDRRVYGYTF.

The chain links TRBV6-5 to TRBJ1-2, with 7 nucleotides matching TRBD1. CDR3 length: 15 residues. The germline V gene encodes CDR1 MNHEY and CDR2 SVGAGI. J was trimmed by 5 bases and V by 5 bases; bases with no gene match: 11. This CDR3 is CASSRPSTGFYGYTF. The DNA for the CDR3 is TGTGCCAGCAGTCGCCCCTCGACAGGGTTTTATGGCTACACCTTC.